The 15 T cell receptor beta chains below all came from one sample that was sequenced in a study of early T cells in non-severe SARS-CoV-2 infection. In TCRdb, the 5' RACE reads were re-called with MiXCR into one record per CDR3 protein. The sample consists of around 83,000 distinct CDR3 sequences, over 9.5% of them appearing once. This material consisted of whole blood, taken at baseline. The receptors here all came from an adult who was a healthcare worker with PCR-confirmed SARS-CoV-2 infection or an uninfected control (not recorded which).

Comment on this clonotype: A much larger clone lies a single base off, so this may be a read error. V gene TRBV12-5 combines with J gene TRBJ1-1; D remains unclear. From germline, CDR1 is LGHNT and CDR2 FRNRAP. Trimming took off 1 base at V and 3 bases at J, with 9 bases between the two ends. The CDR3 is made up of 14 amino acids. The CDR3 protein is CASGLALLYTEAFF. The CDR3 coding sequence is TGTGCTAGTGGTTTGGCCCTCTTGTACACTGAAGCTTTCTTT.

This clonotype was detected ten times or more. The genes are TRBV4-1 and TRBJ2-3; 9 nucleotides agree with TRBD2. The trim removed 1 base at V and 2 bases at J, leaving 4 bases unmatched. The CDR3 runs 16 residues. Germline values: CDR1 MGHRA, CDR2 YSYEKL. The CDR3 DNA sequence: TGCGCCAGCAGCCAAGTAGCGGGGGTACCCACAGATACGCAGTATTTT. This translates into CASSQVAGVPTDTQYF.

The chain has TRBV19 and TRBJ2-1; D is possibly TRBD1 or TRBD2 (5 bases each). V shed 2 bases and J shed 4 bases, with 15 bases lying between them. Germline-derived CDR1 and CDR2 are LNHDA and SQIVND (reference sequence). This CDR3 is built from 16 residues. CDR3 sequence (DNA): TGTGCCAGTAGTATACTGGGGGTAAGAATTTACAATGAGCAGTTCTTC. Its protein product is CASSILGVRIYNEQFF.

This clonotype was detected many times. The chain employs TRBV12-3 or TRBV12-4 and TRBJ2-3, with D possibly TRBD2 on 5 matching bases. With 1 base removed from V and 5 bases from J, the gap between germline ends came to 7 bases. The length of the CDR3 is 13 residues. The CDR3 DNA reads as TGTGCCAGCAGTTTAGGTGAGGGAGATACGCAGTATTTT. It translates to CASSLGEGDTQYF.

This clonotype was seen at least ten times. This chain links TRBV20-1 with TRBJ1-4; D gene uncertain. The CDR3 has 15 residues. Germline lookup yields CDR1 DFQATT and CDR2 SNEGSKA (reference sequence). The V end lost 4 bases, the J end lost 3 bases, and 15 bases lay between the germline ends. The CDR3 nucleotides read TGCAGTGCTAAAGTTTTGGGCGGACCTAATGAAAAACTGTTTTTT. Translation gives CSAKVLGGPNEKLFF.

J is TRBJ2-3 and V is TRBV29-1; 9 bases agree with TRBD2. Germline V gives CDR1 SQVTM, CDR2 ANQGSEA. The V and J ends lost 4 bases and 3 bases, in that order; junction bases with no gene match: 2. This CDR3 is built from 13 residues. CDR3 in amino acids: CSVVSGRTDTQYF. The CDR3 nucleotides are TGCAGCGTTGTTAGCGGGAGAACAGATACGCAGTATTTT.

This clonotype was picked up a small number of times. J is TRBJ2-7 and V is TRBV30; TRBD2 matches 11 bases. The CDR3 is 18 amino acids. The V gene's germline CDR1 is GTSNPN and CDR2 SVGIG (reference sequence). V lost 4 bases to trimming and J lost 3 bases; unmatched junction nucleotides: 17. The CDR3 reads CAWTKLPLTSGIFYEQYF. CDR3 coding DNA: TGTGCCTGGACCAAACTGCCCCTGACTAGCGGGATTTTCTACGAGCAGTACTTC.

This clonotype was observed once. This sequence joins TRBV29-1 and TRBJ2-3; the D gene is possibly TRBD2 (5 bases). Trimming left V 7 bases short and J 5 bases short, with 13 bases between. The CDR3 spans 12 residues. The germline V gene has CDR1 SQVTM and CDR2 ANQGSEA. The CDR3 loop is CSGEDRGDTQYF. The CDR3 nucleotides read TGCAGCGGCGAAGACCGGGGAGATACGCAGTATTTT.

This clonotype was picked up many times. V is TRBV24-1 and J is TRBJ2-5, with D possibly matching TRBD1 (6 bases). CDR3 size: 14 residues. Between the trimmed V and J ends, which lost 5 bases and 1 base, there was a span of 10 bases. Germline V gives CDR1 KGHDR, CDR2 SFDVKD. The CDR3 reads CATSVGGTQETQYF. CDR3 DNA: TGTGCCACCAGTGTAGGGGGTACCCAAGAGACCCAGTACTTC.

CDR3 nucleotides: TGTGCCAGCAGTGCGACGCCGCAGGGGCCTGGAGACGAGCAGTACTTC. It encodes CASSATPQGPGDEQYF. The chain carries TRBV6-1 and TRBJ2-7; the D gene is possibly TRBD1 (6 bases). The CDR3 has 16 residues. Germline V gene lookup returns CDR1 MNHNS and CDR2 SASEGT. V was pared by 4 bases and J by 5 bases, with 21 bases between.

This clonotype has only a few counts. The chain joins TRBV20-1 to TRBJ1-6, with D perhaps matching TRBD1 (6 bases). CDR3 size: 11 residues. CDR1 is DFQATT and CDR2 is SNEGSKA in the germline V gene (reference sequence). This CDR3 reads CSAQGGAPLHF. The CDR3 DNA follows: TGCAGCGCACAAGGGGGGGCACCCCTCCACTTT.

The chain carries TRBV11-3 and TRBJ2-3; 9 bases fit TRBD2. Trimming at V came to 4 bases and at J to 6 bases, leaving 14 bases not matched to a gene. The CDR3 has 17 amino acids. The germline V gene has CDR1 SGHNT and CDR2 YENEEA. The chain's CDR3 is CASSWGRAGGTLDTQYF. Written as DNA, the CDR3 is TGTGCCAGCAGCTGGGGAAGAGCGGGAGGAACGCTGGATACGCAGTATTTT. Using reference TRBV11-3 and TRBJ2-3 for the parts outside the CDR3, the full variable domain is EAGVVQSPRYKIIEKKQPVAFWCNPISGHNTLYWYLQNLGQGPELLIRYENEEAVDDSQLPKDRFSAERLKGVDSTLKIQPAELGDSAVYLCASSWGRAGGTLDTQYFGPGTRLTVL.

The chain joins TRBV5-8 to TRBJ1-1; unclear D gene. The germline CDR1 and CDR2 sequences are SGHTS and YDEGEE. Trimming took off 0 bases at V and 4 bases at J, with 7 bases between the two ends. This CDR3 contains 13 residues. As DNA, the CDR3 is TGTGCCAGCAGCTTGGTTACGGGCACTGAAGCTTTCTTT. The encoded protein is CASSLVTGTEAFF. Based on the CDR3 plus reference TRBV5-8 and TRBJ1-1, the full variable domain is EAGVTQSPTHLIKTRGQQATLRCSPISGHTSVYWYQQALGLGLQFLLWYDEGEERNRGNFPPRFSGRQFPNYSSELNVNALELEDSALYLCASSLVTGTEAFFGQGTRLTVV.

This clonotype was seen a handful of times. The V gene is TRBV29-1, the J gene TRBJ2-1, with 7 bases matching TRBD1. The trim removed 6 bases at V and 0 bases at J, leaving 17 bases unmatched. Germline CDR1 and CDR2: SQVTM and ANQGSEA. The CDR3 is 18 amino acids. The CDR3 here is CSVHFLKQGLSSYNEQFF. CDR3 DNA: TGCAGCGTCCATTTCCTGAAACAGGGGCTAAGCTCCTACAATGAGCAGTTCTTC.

This clonotype appeared many times. The V call is TRBV11-2, the J call TRBJ2-5, with 9 bases that match TRBD1. Germline CDR1 is SGHAT and CDR2 is FQNNGV. V trimming: 5 bases; J trimming: 3 bases; junction bases outside the gene matches: 4. This CDR3 spans 14 amino acids. DNA for the CDR3: TGTGCCAGCAGCCCCGGGACAGGGAAAGAGACCCAGTACTTC. Translation gives CASSPGTGKETQYF. The variable domain in full, completed from reference TRBV11-2 and TRBJ2-5, reads EAGVAQSPRYKIIEKRQSVAFWCNPISGHATLYWYQQILGQGPKLLIQFQNNGVVDDSQLPKDRFSAERLKGVDSTLKIQPAKLEDSAVYLCASSPGTGKETQYFGPGTRLLVL.